These 6 T cell receptor beta chains originate from one sample sequenced in a study of blood T cell repertoires in COVID-19. The protocol was immunoSEQ multiplex PCR, while the TCRdb copy is restricted to in-frame clones and leaves out a portion. The sample lists about 27,000 clones, approximately 85% occurring once. The sample comprised peripheral blood. These receptors all stem from a woman in her forties or fifties with active COVID-19.

This clone was found once. The chain links TRBV6-1 to TRBJ2-7; no definite D call. CDR1 MNHNS and CDR2 SASEGT come from the germline V gene. CDR3 length: 14 residues. Trimming removed 0 bases at V and 4 bases at J, with 10 bases between. The CDR3 region has the DNA TGTGCCAGCAGTGAAGCGACGTGGGCTTACGAGCAGTACTTC. This gives the protein CASSEATWAYEQYF.

This clone was recorded only once. The chain links TRBV19 to TRBJ1-4; 8 nucleotides agree with TRBD1. The CDR3 length is 15 residues. Unmatched junction bases numbered 9, after V lost 5 bases and J lost 7 bases. CDR1 LNHDA and CDR2 SQIVND come from the germline V gene (reference sequence). Here the CDR3 reads CASSYGQGGGEKLFF. The CDR3 DNA reads as TGTGCCAGTAGTTACGGACAGGGCGGGGGTGAAAAACTGTTTTTT.

J is TRBJ2-7 and V is TRBV5-4; 12 nucleotides match TRBD2. This CDR3 has 17 residues. The junction had 9 bases not matched to a gene; V was cut back by 3 bases and J by 2 bases. Germline V gene lookup returns CDR1 SGHNT and CDR2 YYREEE (reference sequence). The CDR3 nucleotides read TGTGCCAGCAGCTCGGGACTAGCGGGTCCAATGGCCTACGAGCAGTACTTC. The encoded protein is CASSSGLAGPMAYEQYF.

CDR3 sequence reads: CSVDGTSGKVNEQFF. The CDR3 DNA reads TGCAGCGTTGACGGTACTAGCGGGAAGGTCAATGAGCAGTTCTTC. The chain couples TRBV29-1 to TRBJ2-1; 10 bases are shared with TRBD2. V gave up 3 bases and J gave up 6 bases; unmatched junction bases: 8. Germline V gene lookup returns CDR1 SQVTM and CDR2 ANQGSEA. The CDR3 has 15 residues.

This clone came up a few times. The CDR3 region has the DNA TGTGCCAGCAGCCCACTCCCGGGACAAGAAAACACTGAAGCTTTCTTT. Translated: CASSPLPGQENTEAFF. The chain couples TRBV7-9 to TRBJ1-1; a weak D match, TRBD1 (6 bases). V shed 5 bases and J shed 2 bases, with 18 bases lying between them. The CDR3 covers 16 residues. Germline CDR1 and CDR2: SEHNR and FQNEAQ (reference sequence).

V is TRBV10-3 and J is TRBJ2-7, with a tentative D call TRBD1 (6 bases). The CDR3 is made up of 17 amino acids. Germline V gene lookup returns CDR1 ENHRY and CDR2 SYGVKD. Trimming took off 0 bases at V and 2 bases at J, with 17 bases between the two ends. CDR3 nucleotide sequence: TGTGCCATCAGTGAGTCGATCTCAGGGGTGGGCCCCTACGAGCAGTACTTC. Its protein product is CAISESISGVGPYEQYF.